This T cell receptor beta chain comes out of a study of blood T cell repertoires in COVID-19. This clone is a singleton in its sample. Assay used: immunoSEQ multiplex PCR; TCRdb lists only in-frame clones, some missing. Of about 98,000 clones in the sample, approximately 91% were seen once. Trimming shortened V by 1 base and J by 0 bases, and 23 bases separated the two germline ends. CDR1 and CDR2 (germline): MNHEY, SMNVEV (reference sequence). The CDR3 has 20 amino acids. The sample comprised peripheral blood. The chain joins TRBV27 to TRBJ2-3, with a tentative D call TRBD2 (5 bases). The TCR sequence derives from a young man with acute or convalescent COVID-19. The DNA for the CDR3 is TGTGCCAGCAGTTTATGGGGTGGAGGCAGCCTTGATCCTAGCACAGATACGCAGTATTTT. Its translation: CASSLWGGGSLDPSTDTQYF.